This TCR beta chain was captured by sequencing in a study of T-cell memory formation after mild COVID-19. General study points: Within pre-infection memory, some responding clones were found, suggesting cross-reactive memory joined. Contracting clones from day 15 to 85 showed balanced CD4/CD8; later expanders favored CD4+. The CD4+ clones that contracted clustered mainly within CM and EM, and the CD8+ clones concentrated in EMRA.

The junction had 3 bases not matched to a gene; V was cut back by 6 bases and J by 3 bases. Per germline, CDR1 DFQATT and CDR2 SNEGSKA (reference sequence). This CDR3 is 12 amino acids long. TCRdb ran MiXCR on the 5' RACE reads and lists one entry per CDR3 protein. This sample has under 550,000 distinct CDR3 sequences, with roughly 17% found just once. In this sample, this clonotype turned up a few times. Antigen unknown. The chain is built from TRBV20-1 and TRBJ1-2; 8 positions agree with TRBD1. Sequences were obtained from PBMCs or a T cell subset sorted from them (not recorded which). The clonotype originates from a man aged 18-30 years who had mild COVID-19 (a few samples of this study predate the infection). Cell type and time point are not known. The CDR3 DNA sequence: TGCAGTGCCCTACAGGGGGACTATGGCTACACCTTC. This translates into CSALQGDYGYTF.